Listed below are T cell receptor beta chains from one sample, sequenced in a study of blood T cell repertoires in COVID-19. Some clones are missing from TCRdb's copy, which holds only in-frame ones; the method was immunoSEQ multiplex PCR. The top ten hold 6.5% to 9% of the sample, which has 230,000 or so clones, 81% seen once. The source material was peripheral blood. These receptors came from a woman of 80 years or more with COVID-19, enrolled during active disease. Both conserved end residues are part of each CDR3. A D gene is named only where the DNA matches it firmly. A row's size may be missing; if present it is once, few, many or a size class.

size,length,V,J,D,DNA,CDR3
.,12,TRBV11-2,TRBJ2-3,.,TGTGCCAGCAGCATGGGGGGAGATACGCAGTATTTT,CASSMGGDTQYF
.,18,TRBV6-2/TRBV6-3,TRBJ2-3,.,TGTGCCAGCAGTCCAGCACCAGGGTTTGTTTCTAGGATGAATACGCAGTATTTT,CASSPAPGFVSRMNTQYF
.,15,TRBV19,TRBJ1-3,.,TGTGCCAGTAGGCCAACCGGGACTACTGGAAACACCATATATTTT,CASRPTGTTGNTIYF
.,15,TRBV28,TRBJ2-7,.,TGTGCCAGCAGCCTTACATGGTCGGAGACCTACGAGCAGTACTTC,CASSLTWSETYEQYF
.,13,TRBV9,TRBJ2-5,.,TGTGCCAGCAGTGCGGGACTGTGGGAGACCCAGTACTTC,CASSAGLWETQYF
.,11,TRBV18,TRBJ1-1,.,TGTGCCAGCTCACTTGCAGGGGAAGCTTTCTTT,CASSLAGEAFF
few,16,TRBV18,TRBJ1-2,TRBD1,TGTGCCAGCTCACCCTCCGGACAGGCCCCTAACTATGGCTACACCTTC,CASSPSGQAPNYGYTF
.,16,TRBV7-2,TRBJ1-2,TRBD1,TGTGCCAGCAGCCGTCTAAACAGGGGAAGCCGCTATGGCTACACCTTC,CASSRLNRGSRYGYTF
.,15,TRBV3-1/TRBV3-2,TRBJ2-5,TRBD2,TGTGCCAGCAGCCGGGGACTAGCGGGAGTGCAGACCCAGTACTTC,CASSRGLAGVQTQYF
.,14,TRBV4-1,TRBJ1-1,TRBD1,TGCGCCAGCAGCCTTTTCCAGGGGGGCACTGAAGCTTTCTTT,CASSLFQGGTEAFF
.,17,TRBV12-2,TRBJ1-6,.,TGTGCAAGTCGCTTAGTGAACAGCACAGGGAACTCTTCACCCCTCCACTTT,CASRLVNSTGNSSPLHF
.,14,TRBV5-1,TRBJ2-7,TRBD1,TGCGCCAGCAGCTATCGGACAGGGGCCTACGAGCAGTACTTC,CASSYRTGAYEQYF
.,15,TRBV5-1,TRBJ2-7,.,TGCGCCAGCAGCTTGGCCTACGCAGACGGGTCCGAGCAGTACTTC,CASSLAYADGSEQYF
.,15,TRBV3-1/TRBV3-2,TRBJ1-1,.,TGTGCCAGCAGCCACTCGTCAGGGTGGGACACTGAAGCTTTCTTT,CASSHSSGWDTEAFF
once,15,TRBV20-1,TRBJ2-1,TRBD2,TGCAGTGCTAGTGCTAGCGGACACTCCTACAATGAGCAGTTCTTC,CSASASGHSYNEQFF
.,17,TRBV3-1/TRBV3-2,TRBJ1-3,TRBD1,TGTGCCAGCAGCCGACAGGGCAGTCCGGGCTCTGGAAACACCATATATTTT,CASSRQGSPGSGNTIYF
once,13,TRBV4-2,TRBJ2-5,.,TGTGCCAGCAGCCAAGGAGCTCAAGAGACCCAGTACTTC,CASSQGAQETQYF
.,14,TRBV5-5,TRBJ2-5,TRBD1,TGTGCCAGCAGCTTGCGGGGACAGGTGGAGACCCAGTACTTC,CASSLRGQVETQYF
.,15,TRBV5-4,TRBJ1-4,.,TGTGCCAGCAGCTTGGGGGGGGTAGGGAATGAAAAACTGTTTTTT,CASSLGGVGNEKLFF
.,11,TRBV10-3,TRBJ1-4,.,TGTGCCATCGGAGGAGAGGAAAAACTGTTTTTT,CAIGGEEKLFF
.,13,TRBV13,TRBJ2-5,.,TGTGCCAGCAGCCCTAGGCGTGGAGAGACCCAGTACTTC,CASSPRRGETQYF
.,13,TRBV6-5,TRBJ1-4,.,TGTGCCAGCCACCGGGGGGGTAGTGAAAAACTGTTTTTT,CASHRGGSEKLFF
few,14,TRBV28,TRBJ2-3,TRBD2,TGTGCCAGCGGCTTAGCGGGTCGCACAGATACGCAGTATTTT,CASGLAGRTDTQYF
once,16,TRBV9,TRBJ2-1,TRBD2,TGTGCCAGCAGCGTAGCAGCGGGAGTTCGATACAATGAGCAGTTCTTC,CASSVAAGVRYNEQFF
.,14,TRBV18,TRBJ1-1,TRBD1,TGTGCCAGCACCGAAGCAGGGGGTTCTTATCTCGCTTTCTTT,CASTEAGGSYLAFF
once,14,TRBV29-1,TRBJ1-2,.,TGCAGCGTTGAGGCAGGGTTAGGGGGCTATGGCTACACCTTC,CSVEAGLGGYGYTF
.,15,TRBV5-1,TRBJ1-2,.,TGCGCCAGCAGCCCCCAGGCGGGGTCGAACTATGGCTACACCTTC,CASSPQAGSNYGYTF
.,13,TRBV11-3,TRBJ2-3,TRBD2,TGTGCCAGCAGCTTAGATAGCGGGGATACGCAGTATTTT,CASSLDSGDTQYF
.,13,TRBV9,TRBJ2-7,.,TGTGCCAGCAGCGTAGATGAATGGAGGGAGCAGTACTTC,CASSVDEWREQYF
.,13,TRBV5-8,TRBJ1-4,.,TGTGCCAGCAGCTTGTATATTGCCGGAAAACTGTTTTTT,CASSLYIAGKLFF
.,14,TRBV30,TRBJ1-2,.,TGTGCCTGGAGTTACGGGGGGCGCCAGTATGGCTACACCTTC,CAWSYGGRQYGYTF
.,14,TRBV18,TRBJ1-1,.,TGTGCCAGCTCACCACAGGGAGGGGGCACTGAAGCTTTCTTT,CASSPQGGGTEAFF
.,19,TRBV19,TRBJ2-1,TRBD2,TGTGCCAGTAGTCTGGAACTAGCGGGAGTAGTGTCGTCCTACAATGAGCAGTTCTTC,CASSLELAGVVSSYNEQFF
.,15,TRBV28,TRBJ1-2,TRBD1,TGTGCCAGCAGTTTAGAAGGACAGGGTAGCTATGGCTACACCTTC,CASSLEGQGSYGYTF
.,16,TRBV11-2,TRBJ2-3,.,TGTGCCAGCAGCTTAGGTAGCGGCTTTGGCACAGATACGCAGTATTTT,CASSLGSGFGTDTQYF
.,13,TRBV7-2,TRBJ2-7,.,TGTGCCAGCAGCTTCACCTACTACTACGAGCAGTACTTC,CASSFTYYYEQYF
once,13,TRBV7-2,TRBJ2-7,.,TGTGCCAGCACCGACGCCCCCCCGCGGGAGCAGTACTTC,CASTDAPPREQYF
.,13,TRBV27,TRBJ2-4,.,TGTGCCAGCAGTTTAATCGGTATGAACATTCAGTACTTC,CASSLIGMNIQYF
.,14,TRBV28,TRBJ1-2,TRBD1,TGTGCCAGCAGTATCCCGACAGGGTGGTATGGCTACACCTTC,CASSIPTGWYGYTF
.,14,TRBV7-2,TRBJ2-3,.,TGTGCCAGCAGCTTAGCGGGAGTTGCAGATACGCAGTATTTT,CASSLAGVADTQYF
.,12,TRBV29-1,TRBJ1-5,TRBD1,TGCAGCGCCCGGGACAGTAATCAGCCCCAGCATTTT,CSARDSNQPQHF
.,16,TRBV18,TRBJ1-3,.,TGTGCCAGCTCACCCCTGTCTACAGGAAACGGAAACACCATATATTTT,CASSPLSTGNGNTIYF
.,16,TRBV3-1/TRBV3-2,TRBJ1-4,TRBD1,TGTGCCAGCAGCCAGTTAGGGGGCACCTCAAATGAAAAACTGTTTTTT,CASSQLGGTSNEKLFF
few,16,TRBV7-9,TRBJ2-2,TRBD2,TGTGCCAGCAGCTTAGGACTAGCGGAGCTCACCGGGGAGCTGTTTTTT,CASSLGLAELTGELFF
once,15,TRBV18,TRBJ1-1,.,TGTGCCAGCTCACCAGACGGGGGGAGAAACACTGAAGCTTTCTTT,CASSPDGGRNTEAFF
.,16,TRBV7-7,TRBJ2-3,TRBD1,TGTGCTAGCAGCTCGGGACAGGGGAGAGGAGAAGATACGCAGTATTTT,CASSSGQGRGEDTQYF
once,15,TRBV7-2,TRBJ1-4,TRBD1,TGTGCCAGCAGCCCCCAGACAGGGGCTAATGAAAAACTGTTTTTT,CASSPQTGANEKLFF
.,15,TRBV27,TRBJ2-7,TRBD2,TGTGCCAGCGGATCCGGGACTAGCAAAAGTTGGGGTCAGTACTTC,CASGSGTSKSWGQYF
.,15,TRBV7-2,TRBJ2-7,.,TGTGCCAGCAGCGCGAGAACAGGGTCGGCCTACGAGCAGTACTTC,CASSARTGSAYEQYF
.,14,TRBV16,TRBJ1-5,.,TGTGCCAGCAGTCGACAGAATAGCAATCAGCCCCAGCATTTT,CASSRQNSNQPQHF
.,14,TRBV5-1,TRBJ2-1,.,TGCGCCAGCAGCTTTTACTTGGGCCCAGATGAGCAGTTCTTC,CASSFYLGPDEQFF